The 13 T cell receptor beta chains in this list originate from one sample, sequenced in a study of control samples from healthy donors and cancer patients. Clones were sequenced by immunoSEQ multiplex PCR, and TCRdb holds only the in-frame ones, with some missing. Of 75,000 to 100,000 clones detected, roughly 92% appear once; the ten largest clones hold around 2.8%. The sequenced material came from blood. These receptors all come from a human donor in good health. The donor label of this sample is uncertain.

This clone has just one count. This chain uses TRBV27 with TRBJ1-1; no clear D. With 4 bases removed from V and 1 base from J, the gap between germline ends came to 7 bases. From germline, CDR1 is MNHEY and CDR2 SMNVEV (reference sequence). The CDR3 runs to 13 residues. CDR3 in amino acids: CASSYRSNTEAFF. The CDR3 DNA reads TGTGCCAGCAGTTATAGGTCGAACACTGAAGCTTTCTTT.

The V and J genes are TRBV28 and TRBJ1-1; D is perhaps TRBD1 (5 bases). Germline CDR1 is MDHEN and CDR2 is SYDVKM. V gave up 8 bases and J gave up 6 bases, with 19 bases separating them. CDR3 length: 14 amino acids. The CDR3 DNA reads as TGTGCCAGCCCCCCCTCAAGGGGTTGGGCTGAAGCTTTCTTT. Translated: CASPPSRGWAEAFF.

The chain's CDR3 is CASSLRVASTNEKLFF. The CDR3 nucleotides are TGCGCCAGCAGCCTCCGGGTTGCCTCAACTAATGAAAAACTGTTTTTT. The chain joins TRBV4-1 to TRBJ1-4; D is unclear. CDR3 length: 16 residues. The germline V and J ends were trimmed by 4 bases and 0 bases, with 12 bases remaining between them. CDR1 MGHRA and CDR2 YSYEKL come from the germline V gene.

This chain joins TRBV10-3 and TRBJ2-3, with 9 bases aligning to TRBD2. Germline loops: CDR1 ENHRY, CDR2 SYGVKD. V lost 6 bases, J lost 1 base, and 2 bases stayed unmatched. This CDR3 comprises 14 residues. The CDR3 here is CAISERGGTDTQYF. In DNA form, the CDR3 reads TGTGCCATCAGCGAGCGGGGGGGCACAGATACGCAGTATTTT.

The V and J genes are TRBV19 and TRBJ2-5; 9 bases fit TRBD1. Germline trimming cut 8 bases from V and 4 bases from J; bases unmatched to any gene: 8. There are 14 residues in the CDR3. Germline V gene sequence: CDR1 LNHDA, CDR2 SQIVND (reference sequence). DNA for the CDR3: TGTGCCAGTTCCGGGGACAGGGTTGGAGAGACCCAGTACTTC. Translated, it gives CASSGDRVGETQYF.

CDR3 residues: CASSSGGGTDTQYF. For the CDR3, the DNA is TGCGCCAGCAGCTCAGGCGGGGGAACAGATACGCAGTATTTT. The V gene is TRBV5-1, the J gene TRBJ2-3, with 7 bases aligning to TRBD2. Germline V gene lookup returns CDR1 SGHRS and CDR2 YFSETQ. The CDR3 totals 14 residues. The V segment lost 3 bases and the J segment 3 bases; nucleotides outside the gene matches: 4.

The chain couples TRBV10-2 to TRBJ2-2; 7 bases fit TRBD1. Germline lookup yields CDR1 WSHSY and CDR2 SAAADI. The CDR3 sequence is 14 residues long. The V gene end was trimmed by 6 bases and the J gene end by 4 bases; junction bases not matched to a gene: 5. CDR3 coding DNA: TGCGCCAGCAGGGACAGGATAAGCACCGGGGAGCTGTTTTTT. It codes for CASRDRISTGELFF.

This clone was seen just once. The chain is built from TRBV5-4 and TRBJ1-2, with 10 positions matching TRBD1. CDR1 is SGHNT, CDR2 YYREEE, per germline (reference sequence). With V trimmed by 0 bases and J by 4 bases, 12 bases remained unmatched. The CDR3 has 18 residues. CDR3: CASSLARGQGREFYGYTF. CDR3 bases: TGTGCCAGCAGCTTGGCCAGGGGACAGGGGCGGGAATTCTATGGCTACACCTTC.

CDR3 amino acids: CASSLEYEQYF. For the CDR3, the DNA is TGCGCCAGCAGCTTGGAATACGAGCAGTACTTC. The V call is TRBV5-1, the J call TRBJ2-7, with D uncertain. Germline assignment: CDR1 SGHRS and CDR2 YFSETQ. The CDR3 covers 11 residues. V lost 0 bases and J 4 bases, leaving 2 bases between the germline ends.

The J gene is TRBJ1-4, the V gene TRBV15, with a weak D call TRBD1 (5 bases). Germline V gives CDR1 LNHNV, CDR2 YYDKDF (reference sequence). The CDR3 is made up of 15 amino acids. Trimming cost V 0 bases and J 10 bases, with 15 bases left between them. CDR3: CATSRDWGKVGKLFF. In nucleotides, the CDR3 is TGTGCCACCAGCAGAGATTGGGGGAAGGTTGGAAAACTGTTTTTT.

This sequence joins TRBV12-3 or TRBV12-4 and TRBJ2-2, with unresolved D. V was clipped by 6 bases and J by 3 bases, with 5 bases between them. CDR3 length: 12 amino acids. CDR3: CASSSDTGELFF. CDR3 nucleotide sequence: TGTGCCAGCAGCTCCGACACCGGGGAGCTGTTTTTT.

This clone was seen only once. The chain recombines TRBV19 with TRBJ1-2; D perhaps matches TRBD1 (5 bases). Germline loops: CDR1 LNHDA, CDR2 SQIVND (reference sequence). Trimming left V 5 bases short and J 4 bases short, with 11 bases between. The CDR3 is 13 residues long. CDR3 amino acids: CASSRDYLYGYTF. CDR3 coding DNA: TGTGCCAGTAGTCGGGACTACCTCTATGGCTACACCTTC.

This clone appeared once. The chain recombines TRBV7-6 with TRBJ2-3, with D unclear. CDR1 and CDR2 (germline): SGHVS, FNYEAQ. With 5 bases removed from V and 1 base from J, the gap between germline ends came to 13 bases. The CDR3 runs 15 residues. This chain's CDR3 is CASSPEGEGTDTQYF. The CDR3 nucleotides are TGTGCCAGCAGCCCTGAAGGAGAGGGCACAGATACGCAGTATTTT.